This T cell receptor (beta chain) came from a study of PD-1 blockade in classical Hodgkin lymphoma (dated by TCRdb to the early 2020s). For the wider study: Nivolumab dosing was 3 mg/kg intravenously every 2 weeks, continuing until either disease progression or unacceptable toxicity. The study used CyTOF and TCR beta sequencing to define a peripheral blood immune signature of response to PD-1 blockade in classical Hodgkin lymphoma.

The Qiagen DNeasy kit was used to extract genomic DNA from unsorted PBMCs and from the negatively selected CD4+ and CD8+ fractions. Amplification of TCR beta CDR3 regions was done by immunoSEQ multiplex PCR with primers that anneal to V and J segments. A synthetic immune receptor repertoire was used to minimize amplification bias, and any residual bias was removed computationally once sequencing was done. On the study's bioinformatics: Repertoire diversity was quantified as the Shannon entropy index using custom Python scripts. Unsorted, CD4+ and CD8+ repertoires were analyzed separately, except in combined analyses where CD4+ and CD8+ sequences were merged in silico. A clone was considered expanded if an increase in frequency of at least 2-fold after treatment relative to C1D1 was found, and a pseudocount of 0.5 was applied to clones undetected at baseline. Singleton clones were defined as clones with 0 or 1 copy at C1D1, and non-singleton clones were defined as clones with 2 or more copies. Clones expanded in unsorted samples were annotated as CD4+, CD8+ or unknown by matching protein sequences in sorted samples from the same patient. Diversity changes from C1D1 to C4D1 were tested in paired samples using Wilcoxon tests. Entries here come from immuneACCESS through TCRdb and include only in-frame sequences with V and J called. Some clones fail to appear in such tables; in the studies checked, an unresolved V gene covers under half of the shortfall, and the cause of the remainder is unknown. That table supplies the V and J calls and clone size; D and trimming were determined from the DNA. Present in this sample are under 95,000 clones, 93% of which were seen just once. Around 8.5% of the sample belongs to the ten largest clones.

Interpreted using the paper, the time point label stands for: cycle 1 day 1 (C1D1), immediately before nivolumab initiation. Every trial patient had relapsed following autologous stem cell transplantation, and prior brentuximab vedotin exposure was what differed among cohorts A, B and C. The trial cohort was composed of approximately 56 patients with relapsed/refractory classical Hodgkin lymphoma, for whom complete response, partial response or progressive disease was recorded as best overall response. Trial patients were treated with single-agent nivolumab in the multi-cohort phase II CheckMate 205 trial. Best overall response was determined by an independent review committee according to the 2007 International Working Group response criteria. Trial PBMCs were collected immediately before nivolumab initiation (C1D1) and during therapy at cycle 2 day 1 and cycle 4 day 1. Peripheral blood was collected in 8 mL Vacutainer Cell Preparation Tubes, from which PBMCs were isolated by centrifugation and then cryopreserved.

Results the study describes overall, beyond this receptor: Baseline TCR diversity was reported as lower in newly diagnosed patients than in healthy donors, and lower still in relapsed/refractory patients. Diversity was lower in patients who began nivolumab less than 1 year after ASCT, so these patients were left out of later analyses to avoid confounding by immune reconstitution. The study was restricted to a single clinical trial cohort, and the causes of repertoire differences, possibly disease activity or prior therapy, were left undefined. By C4D1, a significant rise was seen in CD4+ TCR diversity but not in CD8+ TCR diversity (p=0.0027 vs p=0.16), and the rise was most apparent among complete responders (p=0.02). Trial patients achieving complete response had baseline diversity similar to newly diagnosed patients, whereas partial responders and progressors had significantly lower diversity.

Regarding this clone: The antigen it binds to is not known. Base qualities were left out, and no much larger clone turns up one base away.

There are 14 amino acids in the CDR3, from cysteine to phenylalanine inclusive. The sequence is cut down to CDR3 DNA, 42 bases in frame from base 1. V is reduced by 2 bases and J by 4 bases, leaving a spacing of 9 bases between them. Based on the germline V gene, the CDR1 and CDR2 sequences are MDHEN and SYDVKM. This receptor was taken from a human donor with classical Hodgkin lymphoma. Recombination joined TRBV28 with TRBJ1-5; matching of 5 bases hints at TRBD1 as the D gene. Sequences were derived from peripheral blood mononuclear cells (PBMCs), sampled at baseline. In nucleotides, the sequence is TGTGCCAGCAGTTTAACGGGGGTTAATCAGCCCCAGCATTTT. Protein translation: CASSLTGVNQPQHF.